Sequencing of this TCR beta chain was carried out in a study of cytomegalovirus exposure and HLA in healthy donors. The primer mix had 60 Vbeta and 13 Jbeta primers. Clones were read by immunoSEQ multiplex PCR, and TCRdb kept only the in-frame ones, dropping some. In the table there are over 80,000 clones, about 81% of which are singletons. Findings of the study overall: According to a later analysis, most TCR beta chains associated with CMV appeared HLA-restricted.

V shed 2 bases and J shed 0 bases, with 8 bases lying between them. This CDR3 has 15 residues. Germline V gene lookup returns CDR1 SGHTA and CDR2 FQGTGA. Comment on this clone: The target antigen is unknown.

The sequence came from a woman in her 40s in good health and CMV-seronegative. This chain uses TRBV7-3 with TRBJ2-1, with D unclear. The specimen sequenced was PBMCs. The CDR3 nucleotides read TGTGCCAGCAGCTTAGCTAGGAGCTCCTACAATGAGCAGTTCTTC. Translated, it gives CASSLARSSYNEQFF.